This TCR beta chain was recovered during a study of blood T cell repertoires in COVID-19. Turning to the study itself: Collection of acute and convalescent COVID-19 samples took place in the United States, Italy and Spain.

Germline V gene lookup returns CDR1 SGHNT and CDR2 YENEEA. The CDR3 consists of 14 residues. Trimming pared 5 bases from V and 4 bases from J, leaving 12 bases between. This clone was detected once. Under the authors' procedure: Amplifying reference gene primers gave estimates of nucleated cell counts. The repertoire was sequenced with immunoSEQ multiplex PCR; TCRdb's copy has only in-frame clones and lacks some. V and J calls and clone size are given by that table; D and trimming were obtained from the DNA. This table has about 130,000 clones, approximately 78% appearing once. Participants spanned ages about 18 to 90 years and resided in roughly 22 US areas. All recovered Cohort 3 donors got two negative PCRs, got clearance, or saw symptom resolution.

V and J are TRBV11-3 and TRBJ2-1; unclear D gene. This sequence originates from a woman between 50 and 59 years old who had recovered from COVID-19. The sequenced sample was PBMCs or T cells enriched from blood (not recorded which). The CDR3 DNA follows: TGTGCCAGCAGCCCCCCCAACGGGTACAATGAGCAGTTCTTC. Its translation: CASSPPNGYNEQFF.